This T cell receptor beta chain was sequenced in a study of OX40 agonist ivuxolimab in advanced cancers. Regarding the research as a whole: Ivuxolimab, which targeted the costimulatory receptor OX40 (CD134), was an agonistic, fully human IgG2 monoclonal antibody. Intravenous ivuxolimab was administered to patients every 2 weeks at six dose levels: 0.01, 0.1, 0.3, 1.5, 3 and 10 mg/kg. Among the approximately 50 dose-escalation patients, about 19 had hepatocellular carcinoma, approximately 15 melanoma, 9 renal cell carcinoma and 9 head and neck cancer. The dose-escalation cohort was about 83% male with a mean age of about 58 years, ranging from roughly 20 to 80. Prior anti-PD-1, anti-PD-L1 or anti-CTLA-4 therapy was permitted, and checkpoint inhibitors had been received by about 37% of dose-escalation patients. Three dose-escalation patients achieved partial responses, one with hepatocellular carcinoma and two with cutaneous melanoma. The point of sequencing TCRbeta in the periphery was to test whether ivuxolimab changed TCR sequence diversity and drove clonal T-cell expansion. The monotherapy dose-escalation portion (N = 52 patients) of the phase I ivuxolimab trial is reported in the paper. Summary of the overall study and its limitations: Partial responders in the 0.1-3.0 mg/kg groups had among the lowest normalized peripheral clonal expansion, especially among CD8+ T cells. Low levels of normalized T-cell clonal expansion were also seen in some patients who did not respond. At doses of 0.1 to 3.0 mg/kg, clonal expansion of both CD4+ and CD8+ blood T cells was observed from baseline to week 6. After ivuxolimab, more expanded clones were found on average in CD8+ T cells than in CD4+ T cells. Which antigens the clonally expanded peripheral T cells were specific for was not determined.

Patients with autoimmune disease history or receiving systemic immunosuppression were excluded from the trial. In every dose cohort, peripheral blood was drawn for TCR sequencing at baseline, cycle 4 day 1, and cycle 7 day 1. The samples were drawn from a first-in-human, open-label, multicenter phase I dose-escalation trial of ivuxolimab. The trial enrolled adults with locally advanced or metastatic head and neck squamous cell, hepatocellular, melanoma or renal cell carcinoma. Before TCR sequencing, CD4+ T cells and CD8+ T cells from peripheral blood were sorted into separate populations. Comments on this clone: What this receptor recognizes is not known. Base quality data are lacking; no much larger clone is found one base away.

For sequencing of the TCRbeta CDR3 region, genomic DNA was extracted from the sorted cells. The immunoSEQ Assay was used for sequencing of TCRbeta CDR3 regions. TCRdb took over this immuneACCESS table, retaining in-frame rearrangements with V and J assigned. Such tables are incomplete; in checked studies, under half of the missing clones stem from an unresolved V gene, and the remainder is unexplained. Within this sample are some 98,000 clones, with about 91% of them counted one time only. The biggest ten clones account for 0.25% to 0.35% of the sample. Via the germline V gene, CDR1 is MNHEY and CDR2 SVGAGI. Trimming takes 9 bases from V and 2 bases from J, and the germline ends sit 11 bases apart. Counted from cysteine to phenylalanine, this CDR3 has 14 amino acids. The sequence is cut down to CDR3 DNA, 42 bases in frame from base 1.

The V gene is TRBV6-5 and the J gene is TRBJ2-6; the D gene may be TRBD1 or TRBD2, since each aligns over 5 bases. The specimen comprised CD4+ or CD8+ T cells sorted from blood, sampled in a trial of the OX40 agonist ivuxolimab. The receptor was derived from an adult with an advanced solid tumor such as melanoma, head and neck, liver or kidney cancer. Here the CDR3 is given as CASGGFPGANVLTF. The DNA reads TGTGCCAGTGGGGGTTTTCCTGGGGCCAACGTCCTGACTTTC.